This T cell receptor (beta chain) was captured in a study of blood T cells in healthy people across ages. Study-level findings and limits: Estimates of total diversity, which came from one million sequenced T cells, were considered to be underestimates. No conclusive comparison of naive versus antigen-experienced cells was possible with unsorted PBMCs. Across the age range, TCR beta diversity per million T cells fell in a roughly linear way.

Primers used in a second PCR of about 6 to 11 cycles were a sample-barcoded 5' primer and a J-beta primer mix. TCRdb re-analysed the 5' RACE reads in MiXCR, keeping a single row per CDR3 protein. This sample carries around 1,600,000 distinct CDR3 sequences, about 45% of them seen once, and the ten largest clones take more than 4%. In each sample, at least 6.5 million PBMCs were isolated. This clonotype was seen only a few times. The target antigen is unknown. The V end was cut by 3 bases, the J end by 10 bases, with 23 bases between. The germline gives CDR1 SGDLS, CDR2 YYNGEE. This CDR3 comprises 15 residues.

This chain links TRBV9 with TRBJ2-7; a possible D gene is TRBD2 (6 bases). This TCR was sampled from a woman in her late teens or twenties in good health. The sequencing sample was made of blood. CDR3 DNA sequence: TGTGCCAGCAGCGCCTACGGGACTCTCAAAGAGACTCAGTACTTC. Its protein is CASSAYGTLKETQYF.